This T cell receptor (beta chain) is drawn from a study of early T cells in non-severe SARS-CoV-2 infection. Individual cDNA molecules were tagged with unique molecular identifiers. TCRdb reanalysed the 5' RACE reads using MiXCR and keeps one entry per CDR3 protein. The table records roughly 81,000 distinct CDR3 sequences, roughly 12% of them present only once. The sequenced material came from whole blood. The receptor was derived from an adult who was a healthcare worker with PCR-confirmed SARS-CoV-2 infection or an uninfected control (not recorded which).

The CDR3 reads CASSSQPGLAGETQYF. CDR3 bases: TGTGCCAGTAGTTCCCAGCCCGGACTAGCGGGAGAGACCCAGTACTTC. The chain uses TRBV19 and TRBJ2-5, with 11 bases identical to TRBD2. CDR1 is LNHDA and CDR2 is SQIVND in the germline V gene (reference sequence). CDR3 length: 16 residues. V gave up 5 bases and J gave up 4 bases; unmatched junction bases: 9.